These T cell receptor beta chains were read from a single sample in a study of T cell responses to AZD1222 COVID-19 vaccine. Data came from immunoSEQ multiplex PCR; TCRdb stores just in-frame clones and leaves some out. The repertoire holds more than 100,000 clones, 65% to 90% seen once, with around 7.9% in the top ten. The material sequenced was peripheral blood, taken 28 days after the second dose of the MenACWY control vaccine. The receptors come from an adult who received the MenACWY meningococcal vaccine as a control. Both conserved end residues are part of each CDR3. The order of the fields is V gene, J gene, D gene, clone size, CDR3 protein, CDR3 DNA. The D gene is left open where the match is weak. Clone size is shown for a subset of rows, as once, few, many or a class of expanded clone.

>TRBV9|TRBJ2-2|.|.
CASSRGRVSAGELFF
TGTGCCAGCAGCAGGGGCAGGGTTTCTGCCGGGGAGCTGTTTTTT
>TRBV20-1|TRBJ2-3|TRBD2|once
CSVQPGLAPYF
TGCAGTGTCCAGCCGGGACTAGCGCCGTATTTT
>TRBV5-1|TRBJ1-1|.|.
CASSLLSGGGTEAFF
TGCGCCAGCAGCTTGCTCTCAGGTGGGGGGACTGAAGCTTTCTTT
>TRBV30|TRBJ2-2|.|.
CAWTRQATGELFF
TGTGCCTGGACCAGACAGGCCACCGGGGAGCTGTTTTTT
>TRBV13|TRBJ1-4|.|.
CASRAEAVDGKLFF
TGTGCCAGCAGGGCCGAGGCGGTCGATGGAAAACTGTTTTTT
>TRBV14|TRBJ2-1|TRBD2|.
CASSQSGLRLADLGNEQFF
TGTGCCAGCAGCCAATCTGGACTGCGGCTAGCGGACCTGGGGAATGAGCAGTTCTTC
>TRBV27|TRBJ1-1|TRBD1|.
CASSLPGQGGTEAFF
TGTGCCAGCAGTTTACCCGGACAGGGGGGCACTGAAGCTTTCTTT
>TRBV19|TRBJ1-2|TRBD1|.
CASSLDRGSVSYGYTF
TGTGCCAGTAGTTTGGACAGGGGGTCCGTCAGCTATGGCTACACCTTC
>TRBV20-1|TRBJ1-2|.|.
CSASGGVGYGYTF
TGCAGTGCTAGTGGGGGGGTGGGCTATGGCTACACCTTC
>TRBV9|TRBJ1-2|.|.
CASSVESGDYGYTF
TGTGCCAGCAGCGTAGAATCAGGGGACTATGGCTACACCTTC
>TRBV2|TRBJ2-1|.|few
CASSEARGVEQFF
TGTGCCAGCAGTGAAGCGCGAGGGGTTGAGCAGTTCTTC
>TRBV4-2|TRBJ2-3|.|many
CASSSVGSTDTQYF
TGTGCCAGCAGCTCCGTCGGAAGCACAGATACGCAGTATTTT
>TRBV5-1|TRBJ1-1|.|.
CASSLGLMNTEAFF
TGCGCCAGCAGCTTAGGACTGATGAACACTGAAGCTTTCTTT
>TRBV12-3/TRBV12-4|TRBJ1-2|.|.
CASSFAGVGGYTF
TGTGCCAGCAGTTTTGCAGGGGTGGGTGGCTACACCTTC
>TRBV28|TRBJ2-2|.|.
CASSFGWPANTGELFF
TGTGCCAGCAGTTTTGGTTGGCCCGCGAACACCGGGGAGCTGTTTTTT
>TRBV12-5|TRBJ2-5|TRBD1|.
CASGLDRGETQYF
TGTGCTAGTGGTTTGGACAGGGGTGAGACCCAGTACTTC
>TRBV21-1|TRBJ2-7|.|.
CASNLTGFHEQYF
TGTGCCAGCAACCTTACAGGGTTTCACGAGCAGTACTTC
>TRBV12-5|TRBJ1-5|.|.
CASAMDGHSNQPQHF
TGTGCTAGTGCCATGGACGGGCATAGCAATCAGCCCCAGCATTTT
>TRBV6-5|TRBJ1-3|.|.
CASTKGGQSGNTIYF
TGTGCCAGCACCAAGGGGGGGCAATCTGGAAACACCATATATTTT
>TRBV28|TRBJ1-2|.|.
CASSFSRNYGYTF
TGTGCCAGCAGTTTCTCCCGAAACTATGGCTACACCTTC
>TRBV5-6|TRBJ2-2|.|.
CASSLFWGQATGELFF
TGTGCCAGCAGCTTGTTTTGGGGGCAAGCGACCGGGGAGCTGTTTTTT
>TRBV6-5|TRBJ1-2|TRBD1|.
CASSRTGDGYTF
TGTGCCAGCAGCCGGACAGGGGATGGCTACACCTTC
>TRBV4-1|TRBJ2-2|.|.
CASSQVPPPTNTGELFF
TGCGCCAGCAGCCAGGTTCCTCCTCCTACGAACACCGGGGAGCTGTTTTTT
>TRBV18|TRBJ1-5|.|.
CASSPPGGDQPQHF
TGTGCCAGCTCACCGCCGGGGGGGGATCAGCCCCAGCATTTT
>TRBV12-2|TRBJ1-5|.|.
CASRLETGSQPQHF
TGTGCAAGTCGCTTGGAAACAGGGAGTCAGCCCCAGCATTTT
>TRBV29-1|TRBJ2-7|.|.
CSTRVSEAYEQYF
TGCAGCACCCGGGTCTCTGAGGCCTACGAGCAGTACTTC
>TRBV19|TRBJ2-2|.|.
CASNRWNGELFF
TGTGCCAGTAACAGGTGGAACGGGGAGCTGTTTTTT
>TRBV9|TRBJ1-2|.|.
CASKRAGELYGYTF
TGTGCCAGCAAACGGGCAGGGGAACTTTATGGCTACACCTTC
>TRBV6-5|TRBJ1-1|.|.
CASSWVGATEAFF
TGTGCCAGCTCATGGGTTGGGGCTACTGAAGCTTTCTTT
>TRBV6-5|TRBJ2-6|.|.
CASSYSTGTGANVLTF
TGTGCCAGCAGTTACTCCACAGGGACTGGGGCCAACGTCCTGACTTTC
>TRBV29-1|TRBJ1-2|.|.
CSVGVPPYGYTF
TGCAGCGTTGGGGTGCCCCCGTATGGCTACACCTTC
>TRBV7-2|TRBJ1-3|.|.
CASSLGLSHSPGGGTIYF
TGTGCCAGCAGCTTAGGTCTGTCACATTCACCCGGCGGAGGCACCATATATTTT
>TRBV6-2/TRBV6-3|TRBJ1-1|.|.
CASSFRELTEAFF
TGTGCCAGCAGTTTCCGGGAACTAACTGAAGCTTTCTTT
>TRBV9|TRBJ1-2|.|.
CASSPRNSGDGYTF
TGTGCCAGCAGCCCACGGAATTCTGGCGATGGCTACACCTTC
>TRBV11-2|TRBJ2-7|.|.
CASSSYSSASVEQYF
TGTGCCAGCAGCTCCTATTCTAGCGCCTCCGTCGAACAGTACTTC
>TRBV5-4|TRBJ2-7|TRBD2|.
CASRPRTSGSWSEQYF
TGTGCCAGCAGGCCCCGGACTAGCGGGAGCTGGAGCGAGCAGTACTTC
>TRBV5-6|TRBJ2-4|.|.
CASATGLAKNIQYF
TGTGCCAGTGCTACAGGACTAGCCAAAAACATTCAGTACTTC
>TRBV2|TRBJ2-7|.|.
CASRDGGFIEQYF
TGTGCCAGCAGGGACGGTGGGTTTATAGAGCAGTACTTC
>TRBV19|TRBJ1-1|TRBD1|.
CASSHRGPRTEAFF
TGTGCCAGTAGTCACAGGGGACCCAGAACTGAAGCTTTCTTT
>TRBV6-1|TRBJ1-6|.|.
CASSELEDSPLHF
TGTGCCAGCAGTGAATTGGAAGATTCACCCCTCCACTTT
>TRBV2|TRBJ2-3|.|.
CASSARGADTQYF
TGTGCCAGCAGTGCCCGGGGAGCAGATACGCAGTATTTT
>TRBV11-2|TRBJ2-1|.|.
CASSFTWDRGYNEQFF
TGTGCCAGCAGCTTCACTTGGGATAGGGGGTACAATGAGCAGTTCTTC
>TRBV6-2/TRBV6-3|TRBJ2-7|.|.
CASSYTIVHEQYF
TGTGCCAGCAGTTACACGATAGTCCACGAGCAGTACTTC
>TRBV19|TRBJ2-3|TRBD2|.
CASSHDGLAGEVADTQYF
TGTGCCAGTAGTCACGACGGACTAGCGGGAGAGGTCGCAGATACGCAGTATTTT